These 23 T cell receptor beta chains originate from one sample sequenced in a study of regulatory T cells in long-lasting Graves disease. Arm-PCR of CDR3 regions and iRepertoire HTBI primers were used to build TCR beta libraries. One entry per CDR3 protein results from TCRdb running MiXCR on the multiplex PCR reads. The data show some 370,000 distinct CDR3 sequences, roughly 12% seen once. Time point defined: newly diagnosed GD, antithyroid drugs for less than 3 months. RNA from PBMCs was the source of the TCR library. This sample also appeared in a second study, on T cells in Graves' hyperthyroidism and ophthalmopathy.

The source was peripheral blood mononuclear cells (PBMCs), collected at new diagnosis, from a patient treated with antithyroid drugs. Receptors originate from a woman aged 18-30 years with Graves disease.

Of note for this clonotype: A read error may explain this, as a much larger clone is one base away. The chain has TRBV29-1 and TRBJ2-1, with TRBD2 matching 11 bases. J gave up 4 bases and V 7 bases, and 3 bases lay outside the gene matches. Per germline, CDR1 SQVTM and CDR2 ANQGSEA. The CDR3 is 13 residues long. This CDR3 reads CSAGTSGYNEQFF. CDR3 sequence (DNA): TGCAGCGCCGGGACTAGCGGTTACAATGAGCAGTTCTTC.

This clonotype was detected many times. This chain uses TRBV15 with TRBJ2-7; 8 bases agree with TRBD2. Trimming cost V 5 bases and J 3 bases; bases outside gene matches: 9. Germline CDR1 reads LNHNV; CDR2 reads YYDKDF (reference sequence). This CDR3 comprises 15 residues. As DNA, the CDR3 is TGTGCCACCAGCGGAATAAGCGGGAGAAGCTACGAGCAGTACTTC. Translated: CATSGISGRSYEQYF. Filled out from reference TRBV15 and TRBJ2-7, the complete variable domain reads DAMVIQNPRYQVTQFGKPVTLSCSQTLNHNVMYWYQQKSSQAPKLLFHYYDKDFNNEADTPDNFQSRRPNTSFCFLDIRSPGLGDTAMYLCATSGISGRSYEQYFGPGTRLTVT.

This clonotype was counted ten times or more. V gene TRBV7-9 combines with J gene TRBJ2-7; D is uncertain. The germline CDR1 and CDR2 sequences are SEHNR and FQNEAQ (reference sequence). This CDR3 is 12 amino acids long. V was pared by 4 bases and J by 2 bases, with 6 bases between. This chain's CDR3 is CASSWGTYEQYF. Written as DNA, the CDR3 is TGTGCCAGCAGCTGGGGAACCTACGAGCAGTACTTC.

This clonotype appeared many times. This rearrangement joins TRBV11-2 to TRBJ2-1; 7 positions match TRBD2. This CDR3 has 18 amino acids. Germline V gene sequence: CDR1 SGHAT, CDR2 FQNNGV. V gave up 3 bases and J gave up 0 bases; unmatched junction bases: 11. CDR3: CASSFGQGGTPSYNEQFF. For the CDR3, the DNA is TGTGCCAGCAGCTTTGGTCAGGGAGGGACTCCCTCCTACAATGAGCAGTTCTTC.

In its sample, this clonotype was seen many times. V gene TRBV12-3 or TRBV12-4 combines with J gene TRBJ1-1; tentative D call: TRBD1 (5 bases). This CDR3 has 12 amino acids. The ends were cut back, 4 bases at V and 7 bases at J, with 10 bases in the middle. The CDR3 DNA reads as TGTGCCAGCAGTTGGGGCGGCCATGAAGCTTTCTTT. It yields the protein CASSWGGHEAFF.

The V gene is TRBV20-1, the J gene TRBJ2-3; 10 nucleotides line up with TRBD1. The germline CDR1 and CDR2 sequences are DFQATT and SNEGSKA (reference sequence). The V gene end was trimmed by 1 base and the J gene end by 3 bases; junction bases not matched to a gene: 4. The CDR3 length is 15 residues. This chain's CDR3 is CSARAWDRGTDTQYF. The CDR3 nucleotides are TGCAGTGCTAGAGCTTGGGACAGGGGAACAGATACGCAGTATTTT.

This chain joins TRBV7-6 and TRBJ2-5; TRBD2 aligns across 10 bases. Germline CDR1 and CDR2: SGHVS and FNYEAQ. CDR3 length equals 17 residues. Trimming at V came to 5 bases and at J to 3 bases, leaving 12 bases not matched to a gene. The chain's CDR3 is CASSQGASGGYEETQYF. CDR3 in DNA: TGTGCCAGCAGCCAGGGGGCTAGCGGGGGCTACGAAGAGACCCAGTACTTC.

This clonotype was seen a handful of times. This chain joins TRBV29-1 and TRBJ1-1, with D possibly matching TRBD1 (6 bases). Germline CDR1 SQVTM, CDR2 ANQGSEA. This CDR3 contains 13 residues. Trimming cost V 4 bases and J 4 bases, with 13 bases left between them. The CDR3 protein is CSVAPGAVTEAFF. CDR3 bases: TGCAGCGTTGCTCCAGGGGCGGTCACTGAAGCTTTCTTT.

At least ten counts were recorded for this clonotype. The chain has TRBV12-3 or TRBV12-4 and TRBJ1-5; D may be TRBD1 (5 bases). There are 15 residues in the CDR3. V lost 6 bases and J lost 0, with 12 bases in between. CDR3 DNA sequence: TGTGCCAGCAGCTCGAGGAGGGGTAGCAATCAGCCCCAGCATTTT. This encodes CASSSRRGSNQPQHF.

This clonotype was seen repeatedly, ten times or more. This chain's CDR3 is CASSLSPGSLKTDTQYF. The CDR3 coding sequence is TGTGCCAGCAGTTTATCCCCAGGGTCCCTCAAAACGGATACGCAGTATTTT. The rearrangement uses TRBV12-3 or TRBV12-4 and TRBJ2-3; perhaps TRBD1 as D (5 bases). There are 17 residues in the CDR3. V lost 2 bases and J lost 6, with 21 bases in between.

This clonotype has ten or more counts. The chain carries TRBV20-1 and TRBJ1-1; no reliable D call. Germline V CDR1 and CDR2: DFQATT, SNEGSKA (reference sequence). This CDR3 contains 16 residues. V was clipped by 0 bases and J by 1 base, with 15 bases between them. The CDR3 reads CSARDSGKGWNTEAFF. The CDR3 DNA sequence: TGCAGTGCTAGAGATTCTGGGAAAGGATGGAACACTGAAGCTTTCTTT.

This clonotype was recorded many times. The chain is built from TRBV2 and TRBJ1-2; a weak D match, TRBD1 (6 bases). Germline assignment: CDR1 SNHLY and CDR2 FYNNEI. Trimming took 6 bases from V and 4 from J, leaving 18 bases between them. The CDR3 consists of 15 residues. In DNA form, the CDR3 reads TGTGCCAGCAGGCCCCTCGCCGGGGGCCTCTATGGCTACACCTTC. This translates into CASRPLAGGLYGYTF.

This clonotype was counted a few times. The chain has TRBV6-1 and TRBJ1-1; 9 bases are a match to TRBD1. The germline V gene has CDR1 MNHNS and CDR2 SASEGT. The trim removed 4 bases at V and 4 bases at J, leaving 4 bases unmatched. The CDR3 consists of 14 residues. CDR3 sequence (DNA): TGTGCCAGCAGTGGGGGACAGGGCGGCACTGAAGCTTTCTTT. Residues: CASSGGQGGTEAFF.

This clonotype has ten or more counts. V and J are TRBV5-1 and TRBJ1-2; D is ambiguous. Trimming cost V 1 base and J 8 bases, with 15 bases left between them. The CDR3 runs 14 residues. Germline lookup yields CDR1 SGHRS and CDR2 YFSETQ. The CDR3 sequence: CASSLSPNGEGYTF. In DNA form, the CDR3 reads TGCGCCAGCAGCTTGTCCCCAAACGGCGAGGGCTACACCTTC.

This clonotype was observed at least ten times. The V call is TRBV6-1, the J call TRBJ2-7, with 8 bases lining up with TRBD2. J gave up 3 bases and V 2 bases, and 6 bases lay outside the gene matches. CDR3 length equals 15 residues. Germline V lookup: CDR1 MNHNS, CDR2 SASEGT. CDR3 region: CASSERAGVNYEQYF. CDR3 bases: TGTGCCAGCAGTGAACGAGCGGGAGTCAACTACGAGCAGTACTTC.

With respect to this clonotype: This may be a read error: a much more frequent sequence differs by one nucleotide. The chain is built from TRBV6-1 and TRBJ2-7; 9 bases align to TRBD1. This CDR3 region has 14 residues. The germline V gene encodes CDR1 MNHNS and CDR2 SASEGT. CDR3: CTSSLQGAQNEQYF. DNA for the CDR3: TGTACCAGCAGTCTACAGGGGGCGCAAAACGAGCAGTACTTC.

This clonotype was seen many times. The V gene is TRBV2, the J gene TRBJ2-2; 13 bases line up with TRBD2. V was clipped by 8 bases and J by 5 bases; unmatched bases: 11. There are 17 residues in the CDR3. Looked up from germline, CDR1 is SNHLY and CDR2 is FYNNEI. The CDR3 region is CASYGTSGMARTGELFF. The DNA of the CDR3 is TGTGCCAGCTATGGGACTAGCGGGATGGCGAGGACCGGGGAGCTGTTTTTT.

The rearrangement uses TRBV4-1 and TRBJ2-1, with 10 nucleotides matching TRBD2. Losses at the gene ends were 1 base for V and 10 bases for J; bases not matched to a gene: 10. Germline V gene lookup returns CDR1 MGHRA and CDR2 YSYEKL. The CDR3 sequence is 16 residues long. Here the CDR3 reads CASSQAASGGGGEQFF. CDR3 in DNA: TGCGCCAGCAGCCAAGCGGCTAGCGGGGGCGGGGGAGAGCAGTTCTTC.

This clonotype was detected many times. The chain employs TRBV28 and TRBJ2-7; D gene ambiguous. With 3 bases removed from V and 6 bases from J, the gap between germline ends came to 18 bases. This CDR3 has 15 residues. Germline V gene data show CDR1 as MDHEN and CDR2 as SYDVKM. This CDR3 reads CASSFRSYDTREQYF. CDR3 DNA: TGTGCCAGCAGTTTTCGAAGCTATGATACCCGCGAGCAGTACTTC.

This clonotype was seen ten or more times. V is TRBV28 and J is TRBJ2-7; unclear D gene. The CDR3 contains 15 residues. The ends were cut back, 2 bases at V and 2 bases at J, with 13 bases in the middle. Germline-derived CDR1 and CDR2 are MDHEN and SYDVKM. CDR3 protein: CASSLGSSKAYEQYF. CDR3 nucleotide sequence: TGTGCCAGCAGTTTAGGATCCAGTAAAGCCTACGAGCAGTACTTC.

This clonotype was recorded at least ten times. This chain links TRBV28 with TRBJ2-1; D is possibly TRBD1 (6 bases). The germline V and J ends were trimmed by 6 bases and 8 bases, with 17 bases remaining between them. The germline gives CDR1 MDHEN, CDR2 SYDVKM. The CDR3 totals 14 residues. In DNA, the CDR3 is TGTGCCAGCAGCCTCGAAGGGGGAACCTATGAGCAGTTCTTC. As protein: CASSLEGGTYEQFF.

This clonotype has a count of ten or more. The CDR3 DNA reads TGTGCCTGGAGTGAGAAGAGCAATCAGCCCCAGCATTTT. Translation: CAWSEKSNQPQHF. The chain combines TRBV30 with TRBJ1-5; D gene ambiguous. Looked up from germline, CDR1 is GTSNPN and CDR2 is SVGIG (reference sequence). Trimming removed 1 base at V and 1 base at J, with 5 bases between. CDR3 length equals 13 residues. Filled out from reference TRBV30 and TRBJ1-5, the complete variable domain reads SQTIHQWPATLVQPVGSPLSLECTVEGTSNPNLYWYRQAAGRGLQLLFYSVGIGQISSEVPQNLSASRPQDRQFILSSKKLLLSDSGFYLCAWSEKSNQPQHFGDGTRLSIL.

The gene calls are TRBV6-5 and TRBJ1-1; D call uncertain. V was cut by 2 bases and J by 2 bases, with 6 bases left in between. CDR1 and CDR2 from the germline V gene are MNHEY and SVGAGI. The CDR3 totals 13 residues. The CDR3 loop reads CASSYQPNTEAFF. The CDR3 region has the DNA TGTGCCAGCAGTTACCAACCTAACACTGAAGCTTTCTTT.